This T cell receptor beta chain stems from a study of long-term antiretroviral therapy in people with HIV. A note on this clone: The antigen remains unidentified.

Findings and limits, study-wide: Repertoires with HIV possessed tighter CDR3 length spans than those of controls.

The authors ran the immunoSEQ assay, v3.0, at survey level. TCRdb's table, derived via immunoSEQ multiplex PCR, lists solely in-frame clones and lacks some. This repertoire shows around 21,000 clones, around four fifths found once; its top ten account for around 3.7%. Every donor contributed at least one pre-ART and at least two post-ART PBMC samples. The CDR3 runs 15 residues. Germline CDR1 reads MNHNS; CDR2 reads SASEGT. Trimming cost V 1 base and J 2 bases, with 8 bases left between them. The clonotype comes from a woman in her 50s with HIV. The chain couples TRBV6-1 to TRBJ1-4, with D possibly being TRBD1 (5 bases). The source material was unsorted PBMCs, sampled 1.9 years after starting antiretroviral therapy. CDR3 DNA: TGTGCCAGCAGTGAAGGGGCAGGGACTAATGAAAAACTGTTTTTT. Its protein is CASSEGAGTNEKLFF.